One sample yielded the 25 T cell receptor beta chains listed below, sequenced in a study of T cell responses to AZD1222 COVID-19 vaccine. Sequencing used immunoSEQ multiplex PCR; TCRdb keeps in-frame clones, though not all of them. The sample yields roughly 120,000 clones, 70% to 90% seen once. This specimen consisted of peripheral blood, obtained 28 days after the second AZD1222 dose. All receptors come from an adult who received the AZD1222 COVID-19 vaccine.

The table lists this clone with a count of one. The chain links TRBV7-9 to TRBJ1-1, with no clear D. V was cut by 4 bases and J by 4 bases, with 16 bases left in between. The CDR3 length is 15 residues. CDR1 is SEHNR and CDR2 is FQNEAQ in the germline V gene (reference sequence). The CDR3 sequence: CASSSLSGSGTEAFF. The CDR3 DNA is TGTGCCAGCAGCTCCCTCTCGGGGTCTGGCACTGAAGCTTTCTTT.

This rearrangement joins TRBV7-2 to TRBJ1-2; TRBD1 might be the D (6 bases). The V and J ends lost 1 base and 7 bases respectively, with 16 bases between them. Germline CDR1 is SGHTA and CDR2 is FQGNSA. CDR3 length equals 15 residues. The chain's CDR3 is CASSLGGLNPFGYTF. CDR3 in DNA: TGTGCCAGCAGCTTAGGGGGGCTGAACCCCTTTGGCTACACCTTC.

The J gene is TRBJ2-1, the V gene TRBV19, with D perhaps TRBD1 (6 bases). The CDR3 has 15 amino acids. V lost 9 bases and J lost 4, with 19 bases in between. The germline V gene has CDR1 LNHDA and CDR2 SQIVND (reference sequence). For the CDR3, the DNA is TGTGCCAGCAGAGTTCGGGACATCATTTACAATGAGCAGTTCTTC. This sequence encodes CASRVRDIIYNEQFF.

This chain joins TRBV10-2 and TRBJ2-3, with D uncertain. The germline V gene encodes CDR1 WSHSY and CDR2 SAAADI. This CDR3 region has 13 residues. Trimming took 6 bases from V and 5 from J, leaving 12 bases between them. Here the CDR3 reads CASRPQVKDTQYF. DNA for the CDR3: TGCGCCAGCAGGCCGCAGGTAAAAGATACGCAGTATTTT.

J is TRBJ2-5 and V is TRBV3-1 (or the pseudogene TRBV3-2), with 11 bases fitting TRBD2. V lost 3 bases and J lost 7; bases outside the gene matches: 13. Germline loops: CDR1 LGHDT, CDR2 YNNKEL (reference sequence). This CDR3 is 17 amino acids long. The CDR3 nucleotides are TGTGCCAGCAGCCACGGGGCTCTAGCGGGAGGCCCGGCGACCCAGTACTTC. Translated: CASSHGALAGGPATQYF.

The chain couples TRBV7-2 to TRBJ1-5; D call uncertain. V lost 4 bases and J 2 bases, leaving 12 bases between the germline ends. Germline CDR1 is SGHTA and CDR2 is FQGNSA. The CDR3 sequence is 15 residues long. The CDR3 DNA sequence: TGTGCCAGCAGCTCGGAGGGTTGGGGCAATCAGCCCCAGCATTTT. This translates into CASSSEGWGNQPQHF.

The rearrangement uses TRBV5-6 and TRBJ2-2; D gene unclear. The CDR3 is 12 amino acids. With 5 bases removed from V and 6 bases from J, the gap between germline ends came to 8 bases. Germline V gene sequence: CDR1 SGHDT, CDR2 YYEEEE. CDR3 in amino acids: CASSQPPGELFF. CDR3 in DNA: TGTGCCAGCAGTCAGCCCCCCGGGGAGCTGTTTTTT.

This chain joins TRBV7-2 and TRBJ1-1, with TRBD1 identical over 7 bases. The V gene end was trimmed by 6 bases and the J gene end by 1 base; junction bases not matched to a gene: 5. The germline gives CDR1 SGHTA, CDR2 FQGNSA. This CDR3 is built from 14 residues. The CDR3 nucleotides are TGTGCCAGCAGAAGACAGGGATCGAACACTGAAGCTTTCTTT. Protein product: CASRRQGSNTEAFF.

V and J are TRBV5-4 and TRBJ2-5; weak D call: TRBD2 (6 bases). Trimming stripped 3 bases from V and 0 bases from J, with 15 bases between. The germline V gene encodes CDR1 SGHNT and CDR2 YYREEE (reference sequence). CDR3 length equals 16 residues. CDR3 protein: CASSSGDSGNQETQYF. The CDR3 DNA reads TGTGCCAGCAGCTCCGGGGATAGCGGAAACCAAGAGACCCAGTACTTC. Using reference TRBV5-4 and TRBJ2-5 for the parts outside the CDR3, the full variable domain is ETGVTQSPTHLIKTRGQQVTLRCSSQSGHNTVSWYQQALGQGPQFIFQYYREEENGRGNFPPRFSGLQFPNYSSELNVNALELDDSALYLCASSSGDSGNQETQYFGPGTRLLVL.

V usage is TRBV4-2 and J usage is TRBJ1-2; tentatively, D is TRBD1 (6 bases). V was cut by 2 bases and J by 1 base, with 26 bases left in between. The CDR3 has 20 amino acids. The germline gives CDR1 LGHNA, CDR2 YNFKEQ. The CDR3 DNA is TGTGCCAGCAGCCAATCCGCTCGAAGCAGGGGAGAGTTGGATAACTATGGCTACACCTTC. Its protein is CASSQSARSRGELDNYGYTF.

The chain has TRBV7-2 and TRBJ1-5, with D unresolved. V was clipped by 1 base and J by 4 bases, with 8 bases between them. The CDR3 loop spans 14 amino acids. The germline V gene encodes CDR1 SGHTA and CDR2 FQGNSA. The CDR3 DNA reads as TGTGCCAGCAGCTTAGATTTGTCTAATCAGCCCCAGCATTTT. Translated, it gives CASSLDLSNQPQHF. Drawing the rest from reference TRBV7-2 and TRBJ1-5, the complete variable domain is GAGVSQSPSNKVTEKGKDVELRCDPISGHTALYWYRQSLGQGLEFLIYFQGNSAPDKSGLPSDRFSAERTGGSVSTLTIQRTQQEDSAVYLCASSLDLSNQPQHFGDGTRLSIL.

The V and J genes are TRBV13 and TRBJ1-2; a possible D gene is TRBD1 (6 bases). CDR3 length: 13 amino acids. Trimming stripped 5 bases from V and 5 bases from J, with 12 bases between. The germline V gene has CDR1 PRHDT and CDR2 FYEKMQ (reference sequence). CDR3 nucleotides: TGTGCCAGCAGCGACGGGGGGCCTTATGGCTACACCTTC. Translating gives CASSDGGPYGYTF.

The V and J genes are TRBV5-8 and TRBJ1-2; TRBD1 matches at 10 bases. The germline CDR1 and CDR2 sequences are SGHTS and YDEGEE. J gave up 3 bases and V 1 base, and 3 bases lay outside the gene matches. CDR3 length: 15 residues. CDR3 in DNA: TGTGCCAGCAGCTTGACCGGGACAGGGGACTATGGCTACACCTTC. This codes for CASSLTGTGDYGYTF.

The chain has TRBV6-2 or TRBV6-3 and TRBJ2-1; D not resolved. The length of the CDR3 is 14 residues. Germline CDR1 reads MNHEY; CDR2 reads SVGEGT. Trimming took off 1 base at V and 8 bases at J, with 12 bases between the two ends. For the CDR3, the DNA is TGTGCCAGCAGTTACTTGCAAAATGTAGATGAGCAGTTCTTC. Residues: CASSYLQNVDEQFF.

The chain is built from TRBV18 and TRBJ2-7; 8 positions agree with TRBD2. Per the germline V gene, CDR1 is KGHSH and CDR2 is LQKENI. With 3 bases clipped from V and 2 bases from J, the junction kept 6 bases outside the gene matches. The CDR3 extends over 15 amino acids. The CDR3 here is CASSPPSGRPYEQYF. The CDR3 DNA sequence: TGTGCCAGCTCACCTCCTAGCGGGCGTCCCTACGAGCAGTACTTC.

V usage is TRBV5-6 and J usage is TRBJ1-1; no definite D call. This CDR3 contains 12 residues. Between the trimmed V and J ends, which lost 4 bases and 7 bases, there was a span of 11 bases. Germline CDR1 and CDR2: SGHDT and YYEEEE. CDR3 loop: CASSTGLREAFF. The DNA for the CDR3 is TGTGCCAGCAGCACCGGCCTGCGTGAAGCTTTCTTT.

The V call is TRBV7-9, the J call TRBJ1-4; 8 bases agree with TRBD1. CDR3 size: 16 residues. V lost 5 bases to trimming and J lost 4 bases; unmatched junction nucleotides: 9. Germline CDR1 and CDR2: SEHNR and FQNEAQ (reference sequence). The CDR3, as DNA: TGTGCCAGCAGCCCACCTCGGACAGGGCTTAATGAAAAACTGTTTTTT. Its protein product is CASSPPRTGLNEKLFF.

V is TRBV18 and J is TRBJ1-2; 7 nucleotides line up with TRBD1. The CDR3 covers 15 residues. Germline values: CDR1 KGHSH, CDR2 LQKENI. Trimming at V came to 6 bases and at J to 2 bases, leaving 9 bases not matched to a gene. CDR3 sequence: CASSPTGLINYGYTF. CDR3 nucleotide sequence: TGTGCCAGCTCGCCGACAGGGCTTATAAACTATGGCTACACCTTC. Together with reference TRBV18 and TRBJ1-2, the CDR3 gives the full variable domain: NAGVMQNPRHLVRRRGQEARLRCSPMKGHSHVYWYRQLPEEGLKFMVYLQKENIIDESGMPKERFSAEFPKEGPSILRIQQVVRGDSAAYFCASSPTGLINYGYTFGSGTRLTVV.

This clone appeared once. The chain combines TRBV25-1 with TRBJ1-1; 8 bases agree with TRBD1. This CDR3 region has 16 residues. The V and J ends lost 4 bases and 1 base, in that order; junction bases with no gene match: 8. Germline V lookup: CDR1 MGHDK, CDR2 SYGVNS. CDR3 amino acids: CASSVRDRTWNTEAFF. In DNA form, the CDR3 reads TGTGCCAGCAGTGTTCGGGACAGGACTTGGAACACTGAAGCTTTCTTT.

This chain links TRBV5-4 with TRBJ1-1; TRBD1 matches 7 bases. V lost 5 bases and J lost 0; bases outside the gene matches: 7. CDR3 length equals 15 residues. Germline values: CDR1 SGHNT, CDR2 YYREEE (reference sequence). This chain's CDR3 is CASRRTGSMNTEAFF. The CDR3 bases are TGTGCCAGCAGGAGGACAGGTTCCATGAACACTGAAGCTTTCTTT.

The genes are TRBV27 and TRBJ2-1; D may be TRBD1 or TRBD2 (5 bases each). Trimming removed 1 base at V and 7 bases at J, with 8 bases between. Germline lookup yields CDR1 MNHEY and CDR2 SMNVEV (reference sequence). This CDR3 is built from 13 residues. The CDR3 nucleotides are TGTGCCAGCAGTTTATGGGGGTCGAATGAGCAGTTCTTC. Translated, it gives CASSLWGSNEQFF.

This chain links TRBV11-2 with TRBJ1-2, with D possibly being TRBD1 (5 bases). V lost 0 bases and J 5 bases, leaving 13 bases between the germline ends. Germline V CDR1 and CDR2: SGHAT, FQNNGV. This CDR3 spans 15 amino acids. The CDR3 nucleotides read TGTGCCAGCAGCTTAGATCCGGGACCCCTATATGGCTACACCTTC. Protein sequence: CASSLDPGPLYGYTF.

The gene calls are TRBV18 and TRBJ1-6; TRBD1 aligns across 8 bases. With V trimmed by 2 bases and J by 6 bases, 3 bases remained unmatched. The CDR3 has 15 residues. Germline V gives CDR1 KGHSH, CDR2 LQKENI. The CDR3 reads CASSPTGQGNSPLHF. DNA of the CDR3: TGTGCCAGCTCACCAACTGGACAGGGTAATTCACCCCTCCACTTT.

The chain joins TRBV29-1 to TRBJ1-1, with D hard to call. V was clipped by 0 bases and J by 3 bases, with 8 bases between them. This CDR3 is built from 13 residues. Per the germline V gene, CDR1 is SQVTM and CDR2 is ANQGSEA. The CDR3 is CSVEEDRDTEAFF. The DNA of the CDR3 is TGCAGCGTTGAAGAAGACCGAGACACTGAAGCTTTCTTT.

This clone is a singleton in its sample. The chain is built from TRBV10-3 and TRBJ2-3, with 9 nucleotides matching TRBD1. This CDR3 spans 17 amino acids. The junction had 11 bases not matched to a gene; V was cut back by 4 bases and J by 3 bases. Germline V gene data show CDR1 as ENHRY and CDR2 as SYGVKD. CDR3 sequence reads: CAISGRTRDRATDTQYF. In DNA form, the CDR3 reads TGTGCCATCAGTGGCCGAACCCGGGACAGGGCGACAGATACGCAGTATTTT.